This T cell receptor beta chain was identified during a study of OX40 agonist ivuxolimab in advanced cancers. Study in general: Recorded diagnoses for dose-escalation patients were hepatocellular carcinoma, melanoma, renal cell or head and neck cancer.

Generated by immunoSEQ multiplex PCR, the TCRdb table keeps only in-frame clones and is missing some. The data contain some 16,000 clones, roughly three quarters of them singletons. The CDR3 is made up of 14 amino acids. Per germline, CDR1 SNHLY and CDR2 FYNNEI. V was trimmed by 9 bases and J by 6 bases, leaving 18 bases between them. The source material was CD4+ or CD8+ T cells sorted from blood, sampled in a trial of the OX40 agonist ivuxolimab. The receptor was derived from an adult with an advanced solid tumor such as melanoma, head and neck, liver or kidney cancer. The chain combines TRBV2 with TRBJ1-5, with a weak D call TRBD1 (5 bases). The CDR3 region has the DNA TGTGCCAGTCAAAGGATTGGGGGTGCTCAGCCCCAGCATTTT. This codes for CASQRIGGAQPQHF.